This T cell receptor (beta chain) was sequenced in a study of human T cells and chemical hapten exposure. At the level of the study: Each patch test put 0.01% DPC on the upper back, and results were read at 6 days.

To note about this clonotype: Its antigen is undetermined.

General observations from the study: More PT1 expanded TCRs went with higher patch test scores.

As the library was built, unique molecular identifiers were attached to individual cDNA molecules. In TCRdb, the RACE reads were re-called with MiXCR into one record per CDR3 protein. The data show some 99,000 distinct CDR3 sequences, with about a tenth seen just once and around 3% held by the top ten. Time point meaning: patch test 2, 6 weeks after DPC sensitization. Treatment defined: therapeutic diphenylcyclopropenone sensitization with weekly scalp DPC. Blood draws preceded each patch test application. V shed 5 bases and J 7 bases; nucleotides not matched to a gene: 8. The CDR3 covers 15 residues. CDR1 is PRHDT and CDR2 is FYEKMQ in the germline V gene (reference sequence).

The TCR was taken from a middle-aged woman with alopecia areata. Some clones in this sample may be carry-over from other donors' samples. This chain connects TRBV13 to TRBJ1-6; 7 bases are shared with TRBD1. Sequencing was performed on whole blood, taken in connection with sensitization to the hapten diphenylcyclopropenone (DPC). CDR3 amino acids: CASSQVTGRNSPLHF. The CDR3 bases are TGTGCCAGCAGCCAAGTGACAGGGAGAAATTCACCCCTCCACTTT.